This TCR beta chain originates from a study of T cell responses to AZD1222 COVID-19 vaccine. V was clipped by 0 bases and J by 3 bases, with 13 bases between them. Germline CDR1 and CDR2: SGHNT and YYREEE (reference sequence). The CDR3 has 15 residues. TCRdb's copy holds only in-frame clones and misses some; the assay was immunoSEQ multiplex PCR. The sample yields around 70,000 clones, over 60% seen once. This clone was detected once. The clonotype originates from an adult in good health. The chain links TRBV5-4 to TRBJ2-7; maybe TRBD2 (7 bases). The material was peripheral blood, obtained on day 0 of AZD1222 vaccination. The CDR3 DNA follows: TGTGCCAGCAGCTTGGAGGGGGGGGCCCACTACGAGCAGTACTTC. Translation: CASSLEGGAHYEQYF.